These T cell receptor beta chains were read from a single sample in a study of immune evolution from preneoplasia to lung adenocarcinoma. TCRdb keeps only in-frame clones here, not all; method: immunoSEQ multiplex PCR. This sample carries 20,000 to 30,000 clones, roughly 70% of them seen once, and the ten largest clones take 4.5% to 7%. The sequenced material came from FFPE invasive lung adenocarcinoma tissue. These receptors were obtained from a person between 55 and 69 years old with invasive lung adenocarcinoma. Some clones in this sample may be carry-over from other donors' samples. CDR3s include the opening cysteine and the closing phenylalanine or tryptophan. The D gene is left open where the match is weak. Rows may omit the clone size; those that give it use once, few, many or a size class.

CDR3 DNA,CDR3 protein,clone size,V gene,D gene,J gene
TGCGCCAGCAGCCATGCAGGGAGCGGCAATGAAAAACTGTTTTTT,CASSHAGSGNEKLFF,-,TRBV4-1,-,TRBJ1-4
TGTGCCAGCTCACCCTCCCTCAGGGAGCTGTTTTTT,CASSPSLRELFF,-,TRBV18,-,TRBJ2-2
TGTGCCAGCGGGAGGGAGGTGGCCGGGGAGCTGTTTTTT,CASGREVAGELFF,-,TRBV2,TRBD2,TRBJ2-2
TGTGCCAGCAGCACACAGGGTGTAGCCAAAAACATTCAGTACTTC,CASSTQGVAKNIQYF,medium-sized,TRBV11-2,-,TRBJ2-4
TGTGCCAGCAGTGACGTGGGAGGGGATTACAATGAGCAGTTCTTC,CASSDVGGDYNEQFF,-,TRBV6-4,TRBD2,TRBJ2-1
TGTGCCTGGACCTCACCGGGGTCGAACTCTGGAAACACCATATATTTT,CAWTSPGSNSGNTIYF,-,TRBV30,-,TRBJ1-3
TGTGCCAGCAGCTTAAGAGGGGCGGCCAAAGAGACCCAGTACTTC,CASSLRGAAKETQYF,-,TRBV7-3,-,TRBJ2-5
TGTGCCAGCAGCTTAGGCCCTCGGACAGGTAGCCGCAATGAGCAGTTCTTC,CASSLGPRTGSRNEQFF,-,TRBV7-2,TRBD1,TRBJ2-1
TGTGCCAGCAGTGAGTTCGGGGCGGGAGCCTTCGAGCAGTACTTC,CASSEFGAGAFEQYF,-,TRBV25-1,TRBD2,TRBJ2-7
TGTGCCAGCAGCTTAGGAGCCGAGGCAGATACGCAGTATTTT,CASSLGAEADTQYF,-,TRBV11-3,-,TRBJ2-3
TGTGCCAGCAGCTCGGGACAGCGCTACGAGCAGTACTTC,CASSSGQRYEQYF,few,TRBV11-2,TRBD1,TRBJ2-7
TGTGCCAGCAGCTTGGGCGGTCTCAGCTCCTACAATGAGCAGTTCTTC,CASSLGGLSSYNEQFF,medium-sized,TRBV5-4,-,TRBJ2-1
TGCGCCTCTCAGGGGGCGAGGAACACCGGGGAGCTGTTTTTT,CASQGARNTGELFF,-,TRBV5-1,TRBD1,TRBJ2-2
TGTGCCAGTAGTATGGGATGGGATGGCTACACCTTC,CASSMGWDGYTF,-,TRBV19,-,TRBJ1-2
TGTGCCAGCAGCCGGGGGGGCACCGGGGAGCTGTTTTTT,CASSRGGTGELFF,-,TRBV11-3,TRBD2,TRBJ2-2
TGTGCCAGCTCACCCTACAGGGGTCCTGACACCGGGGAGCTGTTTTTT,CASSPYRGPDTGELFF,-,TRBV18,TRBD1,TRBJ2-2
TGTGCCAGCAGCTTGGTTAGCGGGAGGGCCGCATACGAGCAGTACTTC,CASSLVSGRAAYEQYF,-,TRBV5-6,TRBD2,TRBJ2-7
TGCGCCAGCAGCTTTCAGACTAGCGGGAGGAGCGAGCAGTACTTC,CASSFQTSGRSEQYF,-,TRBV5-1,TRBD2,TRBJ2-7
TGTGCCAGCAGTACTCCACCCCGGACTAGTATTGATACGCAGTATTTT,CASSTPPRTSIDTQYF,-,TRBV28,TRBD2,TRBJ2-3
TGTGCCAGCAGCTTAGCCTGGTTAGGGGAGTGGAATCAGCCCCAGCATTTT,CASSLAWLGEWNQPQHF,-,TRBV11-2,-,TRBJ1-5
TGCGCCAGCAGCCAGCCGACTAGCGCGAACACCGGGGAGCTGTTTTTT,CASSQPTSANTGELFF,-,TRBV4-1,TRBD2,TRBJ2-2
TGTGCCAGCACTGCCCTGTTCGGGGCAGATACGCAGTATTTT,CASTALFGADTQYF,-,TRBV18,-,TRBJ2-3
TGTGCCAGCAGTTCCCCTCGGGCGGCTAACTATGGCTACACCTTC,CASSSPRAANYGYTF,few,TRBV6-5,-,TRBJ1-2
TGTGCCAGCAGTTTCGGGACAGACAATCAGCCCCAGCATTTT,CASSFGTDNQPQHF,-,TRBV2,TRBD1,TRBJ1-5
TGTGCCAGCCGACAGTTTCGGACAGGCGTCTACGAGCAGTACTTC,CASRQFRTGVYEQYF,-,TRBV27,TRBD1,TRBJ2-7
TGTGCCAGCAGCAACAGGGGTGGAGAAGGCTACACCTTC,CASSNRGGEGYTF,-,TRBV7-9,TRBD1,TRBJ1-2
TGTGCCAGCAGCTTTGGTGGGGCCAACGTCCTGACTTTC,CASSFGGANVLTF,-,TRBV5-6,-,TRBJ2-6
TGCGCCAGCAGTCCAGGGACCTCAGAGGCCAACGTCCTGACTTTC,CASSPGTSEANVLTF,-,TRBV5-1,-,TRBJ2-6
TGTGCCAGCAGCAAAGCGGGAGCAAAAGAGACCCAGTACTTC,CASSKAGAKETQYF,-,TRBV5-6,TRBD2,TRBJ2-5
TGCAGCGCGGCCCCCCGGGGGGCGAAAGAGACCCAGTACTTC,CSAAPRGAKETQYF,-,TRBV29-1,-,TRBJ2-5
TGTGCCTGGACAGAGAACACCGGGGAGCTGTTTTTT,CAWTENTGELFF,-,TRBV30,-,TRBJ2-2
TGTGCCAGCAGTTTAGGGGGGGCCTCCTACGAGCAGTACTTC,CASSLGGASYEQYF,-,TRBV28,-,TRBJ2-7
TGTGCCAGCAGCTTAGATCTGTTAGAAACCTACGAGCAGTACTTC,CASSLDLLETYEQYF,-,TRBV11-2,-,TRBJ2-7
TGTGCCAGCAGTTTATTGTCCTATGGCTACACCTTC,CASSLLSYGYTF,once,TRBV28,-,TRBJ1-2
TGTGCCAGCAGTGAGACTAGCGGGGGGGGCAATGAGCAGTTCTTC,CASSETSGGGNEQFF,-,TRBV6-4,TRBD2,TRBJ2-1
TGTGCCAGCAGTTACCCGTCACAGGGATCCTACGAGCAGTACTTC,CASSYPSQGSYEQYF,-,TRBV6-5,-,TRBJ2-7
TGCGCCAGCAGCTTGGGCAGGGGGACTAATGAAAAACTGTTTTTT,CASSLGRGTNEKLFF,-,TRBV5-1,TRBD1,TRBJ1-4
TGTGCCACTGGGAGGGTCGGGGCAGATACGCAGTATTTT,CATGRVGADTQYF,few,TRBV15,TRBD2,TRBJ2-3